This is a list of T cell receptor beta chains from one sample in a study of T-cell memory formation after mild COVID-19. Each CDR3 protein is one row after TCRdb ran MiXCR on the 5' RACE reads. The sample yields about 560,000 distinct CDR3 sequences, less than 25% seen once. The sample comprised PBMCs or a T cell subset sorted from them (not recorded which). The receptors derive from an adult woman who had mild COVID-19 (a few samples of this study predate the infection). Cell type and time point are not known. CDR3s include the opening cysteine and the closing phenylalanine or tryptophan. A D gene is named only where the DNA matches it firmly. Size is omitted from some rows. Given values are once, few, many or a class for expanded clones.

>.|TRBV10-3|.|TRBJ2-5
TGTGCCATCAGTCTCACTAGTACACAAGAGACCCAGTACTTC
CAISLTSTQETQYF
>few|TRBV3-1|TRBD2|TRBJ2-1
TGTGCCAGCAGCCATTACGTAGCGGGAGGGTTGGGTGAGCAGTTCTTC
CASSHYVAGGLGEQFF
>.|TRBV5-4|.|TRBJ1-1
TGTGCCAGCAGCTTAAAGAGGTTAATGAACACTGAAGCTTTCTTT
CASSLKRLMNTEAFF
>.|TRBV12-3/TRBV12-4|.|TRBJ1-1
TGTGCCAGCAGTTTCACCATGGGGACTGAAGCTTTCTTT
CASSFTMGTEAFF
>.|TRBV7-9|.|TRBJ2-5
TGTGCCAGCAGCTTATGGGACGGCCAAGAGACCCAGTACTTC
CASSLWDGQETQYF
>.|TRBV3-1|TRBD2|TRBJ2-1
TGTGCCAGCGCCCGGACTAGCGGGGGGTTTAATGAGCAGTTCTTC
CASARTSGGFNEQFF
>few|TRBV3-1|.|TRBJ1-3
TGTGCCAGCAGCCCGTGGGGAAACACCATATATTTT
CASSPWGNTIYF
>.|TRBV7-6|.|TRBJ2-1
TGTGCCAGCAGCCCCTTACGGGGAGTTGGAGTCTATGAGCAGTTCTTC
CASSPLRGVGVYEQFF
>.|TRBV7-9|TRBD1|TRBJ1-2
TGTGCCAGCAGCTTCTCCTCGGACAGGGGGGGAACTAACTATGGCTACACCTTC
CASSFSSDRGGTNYGYTF
>few|TRBV28|.|TRBJ1-5
TGTGCCAGCAGTGGCGATCGCCCCCAGCATTTT
CASSGDRPQHF
>.|TRBV4-3|.|TRBJ2-1
TGCGCCAGCAGCCAAGATGGGGCCCACTACAATGAGCAGTTCTTC
CASSQDGAHYNEQFF
>.|TRBV20-1|.|TRBJ2-3
TGCAGTGCGGAAGACGGGATTCAACCGTATTTT
CSAEDGIQPYF
>.|TRBV6-5|.|TRBJ2-7
TGTGCCAGCAGACAGCGGGCCGGAGGAGGCTACGAGCAGTACTTC
CASRQRAGGGYEQYF
>.|TRBV5-6|.|TRBJ1-5
TGTGCCAGCAGCTTGGCTTCGGGGTATCAGCCCCAGCATTTT
CASSLASGYQPQHF
>many|TRBV2|.|TRBJ2-7
TGTGCCAGCACCAGGGACCACGAGCAGTACTTC
CASTRDHEQYF
>.|TRBV24-1|TRBD2|TRBJ2-3
TGTGCCACCAGTGACCCCGGACTAGCGGGGAGACTCACAGATACGCAGTATTTT
CATSDPGLAGRLTDTQYF
>.|TRBV7-8|TRBD2|TRBJ2-1
TGTGCCAGCAGCCATTCAGCGGGAGGTCGCTACAATGAGCAGTTCTTC
CASSHSAGGRYNEQFF
>.|TRBV24-1|TRBD2|TRBJ2-2
TGTGCCACCAGTGATACGCGTAGCGGGAGGAACACCGGGGAGCTGTTTTTT
CATSDTRSGRNTGELFF
>few|TRBV11-2|.|TRBJ1-1
TGTGCCAGCAGCCTCCGCGGAGGGGCTCAAGGTGAAGCTTTCTTT
CASSLRGGAQGEAFF
>.|TRBV20-1|TRBD2|TRBJ2-1
TGCAGTGCTACTAGCGGGGGGAACTCCTACAATGAGCAGTTCTTC
CSATSGGNSYNEQFF
>many|TRBV10-3|.|TRBJ1-1
TGTGCCATCAGTGAGTCGGTAGGACGAGGTAACACTGAAGCTTTCTTT
CAISESVGRGNTEAFF
>few|TRBV12-3/TRBV12-4|.|TRBJ2-3
TGTGCCAGCAGTTTGCGCAGGGTCGAAGGGGATACGCAGTATTTT
CASSLRRVEGDTQYF
>few|TRBV14|TRBD2|TRBJ2-7
TGTGCCAGCAGCCCCCCGGGACTAGCGTGGTACGAGCAGTACTTC
CASSPPGLAWYEQYF
>.|TRBV10-3|.|TRBJ2-3
TGTGCCATCAGTGAGCCGACTAGCACAGATACGCAGTATTTT
CAISEPTSTDTQYF
>few|TRBV20-1|TRBD1|TRBJ1-1
TGCAGTGCCAAGAGGACAGGGACCACTGAAGCTTTCTTT
CSAKRTGTTEAFF
>.|TRBV14|TRBD1|TRBJ1-1
TGTGCCAGCAGCCAAGATCGGACAGGGTGGAACACTGAAGCTTTCTTT
CASSQDRTGWNTEAFF
>.|TRBV18|.|TRBJ2-4
TGTGCCAGCTCGCCGAAGATGGAAAACATTCAGTACTTC
CASSPKMENIQYF
>.|TRBV20-1|.|TRBJ1-5
TGCAGTGCTACTCTCCTCCCGGGGGAGGGACAGCCCCAGCATTTT
CSATLLPGEGQPQHF
>many|TRBV4-3|.|TRBJ2-1
TGCGCCAGCAGCCAAGAGTTCGGCTTCCTTCCCAATGAGCAGTTCTTC
CASSQEFGFLPNEQFF
>.|TRBV6-2/TRBV6-3|.|TRBJ2-5
TGTGCCAGCAGTTACTCGCGGGGGCGGGCCAAAGAGACCCAGTACTTC
CASSYSRGRAKETQYF
>.|TRBV6-6|TRBD1|TRBJ2-7
TGTGCCAGCAGGGACAGGGGGCACTACGAGCAGTACTTC
CASRDRGHYEQYF